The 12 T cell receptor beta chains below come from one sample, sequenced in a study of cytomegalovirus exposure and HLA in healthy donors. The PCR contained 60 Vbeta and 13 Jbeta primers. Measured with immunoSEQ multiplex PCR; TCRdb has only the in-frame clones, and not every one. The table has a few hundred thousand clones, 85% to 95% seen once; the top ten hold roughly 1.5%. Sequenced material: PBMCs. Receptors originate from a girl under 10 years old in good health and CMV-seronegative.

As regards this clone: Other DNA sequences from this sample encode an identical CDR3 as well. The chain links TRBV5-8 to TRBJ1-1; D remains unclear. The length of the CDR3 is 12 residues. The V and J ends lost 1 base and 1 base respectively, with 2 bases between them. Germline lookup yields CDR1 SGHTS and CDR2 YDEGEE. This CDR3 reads CASSLQNTEAFF. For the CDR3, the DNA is TGTGCCAGCAGCTTGCAGAACACTGAAGCTTTCTTT.

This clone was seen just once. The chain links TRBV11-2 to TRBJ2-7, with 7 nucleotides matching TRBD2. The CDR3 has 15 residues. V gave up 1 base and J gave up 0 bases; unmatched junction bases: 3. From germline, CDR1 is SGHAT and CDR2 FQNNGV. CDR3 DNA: TGTGCCAGCAGCTTAGCGGGCGGGAGCTCCTACGAGCAGTACTTC. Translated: CASSLAGGSSYEQYF.

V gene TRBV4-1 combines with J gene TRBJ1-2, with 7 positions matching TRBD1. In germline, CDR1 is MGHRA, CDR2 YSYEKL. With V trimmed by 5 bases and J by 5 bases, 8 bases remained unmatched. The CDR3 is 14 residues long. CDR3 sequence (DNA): TGCGCCAGCAGCTCTCGGACAGGCGAGTATGGCTACACCTTC. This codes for CASSSRTGEYGYTF.

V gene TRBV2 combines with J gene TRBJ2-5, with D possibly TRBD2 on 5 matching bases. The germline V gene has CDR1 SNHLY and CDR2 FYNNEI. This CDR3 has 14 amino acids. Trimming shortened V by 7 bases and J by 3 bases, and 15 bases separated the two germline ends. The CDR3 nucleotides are TGTGCCAGCATCCAACCCGGGGTGAAAGAGACCCAGTACTTC. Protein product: CASIQPGVKETQYF.

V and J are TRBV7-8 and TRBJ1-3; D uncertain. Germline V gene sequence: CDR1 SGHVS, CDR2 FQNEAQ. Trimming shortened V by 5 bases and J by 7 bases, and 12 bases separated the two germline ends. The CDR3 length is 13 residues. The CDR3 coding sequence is TGTGCCAGCAGCCGTGACACCAGCAACACCATATATTTT. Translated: CASSRDTSNTIYF.

CDR3 loop: CASVGSGTSGLSSYNEQFF. The CDR3 nucleotides read TGCGCCAGCGTAGGGAGCGGGACTAGCGGATTAAGCTCCTACAATGAGCAGTTCTTC. This sequence joins TRBV10-2 and TRBJ2-1, with TRBD2 matching over 11 bases. V shed 8 bases, J shed 0 bases, and the junction held 15 bases outside the gene matches. From germline, CDR1 is WSHSY and CDR2 SAAADI. The CDR3 runs to 19 residues.

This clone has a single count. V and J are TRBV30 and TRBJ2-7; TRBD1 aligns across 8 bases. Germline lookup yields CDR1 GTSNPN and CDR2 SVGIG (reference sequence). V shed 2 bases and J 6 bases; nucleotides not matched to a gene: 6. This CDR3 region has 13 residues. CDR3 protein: CAWSRQGQGEQYF. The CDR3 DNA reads TGTGCCTGGAGTAGACAGGGGCAAGGCGAGCAGTACTTC. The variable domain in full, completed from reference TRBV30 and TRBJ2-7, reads SQTIHQWPATLVQPVGSPLSLECTVEGTSNPNLYWYRQAAGRGLQLLFYSVGIGQISSEVPQNLSASRPQDRQFILSSKKLLLSDSGFYLCAWSRQGQGEQYFGPGTRLTVT.

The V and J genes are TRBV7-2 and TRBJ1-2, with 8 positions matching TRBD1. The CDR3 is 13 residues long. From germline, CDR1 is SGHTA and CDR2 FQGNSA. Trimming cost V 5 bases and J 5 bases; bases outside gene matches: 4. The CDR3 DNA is TGTGCCAGCAGCGGACAGGGAGTATATGGCTACACCTTC. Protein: CASSGQGVYGYTF.

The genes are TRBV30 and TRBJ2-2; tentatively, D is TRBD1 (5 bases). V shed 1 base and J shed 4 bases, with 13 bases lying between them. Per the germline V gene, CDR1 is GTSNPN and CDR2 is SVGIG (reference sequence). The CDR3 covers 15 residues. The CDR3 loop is CAWSGGADGTGELFF. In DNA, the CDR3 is TGTGCCTGGAGTGGTGGGGCTGATGGCACCGGGGAGCTGTTTTTT.

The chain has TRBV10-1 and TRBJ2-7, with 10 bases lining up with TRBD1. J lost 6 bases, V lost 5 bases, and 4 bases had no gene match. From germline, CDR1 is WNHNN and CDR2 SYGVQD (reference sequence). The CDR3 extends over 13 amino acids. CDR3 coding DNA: TGCGCCAGCAGTCAGACAGGGGGCAGCGAGCAGTACTTC. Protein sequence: CASSQTGGSEQYF.

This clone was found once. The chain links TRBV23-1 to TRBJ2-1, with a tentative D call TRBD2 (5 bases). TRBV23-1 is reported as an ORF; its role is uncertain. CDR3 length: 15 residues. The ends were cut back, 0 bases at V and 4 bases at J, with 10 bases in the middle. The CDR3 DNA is TGCGCCAGCAGTCAATCTGGTAGCGATTACAATGAGCAGTTCTTC. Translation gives CASSQSGSDYNEQFF.

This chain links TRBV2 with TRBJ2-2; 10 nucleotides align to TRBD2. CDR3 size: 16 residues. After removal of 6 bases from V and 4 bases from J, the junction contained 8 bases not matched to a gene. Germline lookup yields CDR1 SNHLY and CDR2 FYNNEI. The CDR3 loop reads CASRPSGSGGTGELFF. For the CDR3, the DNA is TGTGCCAGCAGGCCTAGCGGGAGTGGGGGCACCGGGGAGCTGTTTTTT. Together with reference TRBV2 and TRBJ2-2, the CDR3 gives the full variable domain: EPEVTQTPSHQVTQMGQEVILRCVPISNHLYFYWYRQILGQKVEFLVSFYNNEISEKSEIFDDQFSVERPDGSNFTLKIRSTKLEDSAMYFCASRPSGSGGTGELFFGEGSRLTVL.